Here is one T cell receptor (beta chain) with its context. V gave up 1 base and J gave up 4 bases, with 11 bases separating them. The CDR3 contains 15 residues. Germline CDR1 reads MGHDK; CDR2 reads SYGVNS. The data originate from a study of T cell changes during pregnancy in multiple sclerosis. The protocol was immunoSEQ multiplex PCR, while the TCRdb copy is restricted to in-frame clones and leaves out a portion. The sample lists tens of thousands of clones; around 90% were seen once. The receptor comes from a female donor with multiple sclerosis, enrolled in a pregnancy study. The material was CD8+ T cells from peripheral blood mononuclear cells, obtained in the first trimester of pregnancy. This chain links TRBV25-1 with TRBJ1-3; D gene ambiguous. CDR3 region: CASSELLGGGNTIYF. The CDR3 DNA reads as TGTGCCAGCAGTGAATTATTGGGAGGCGGAAACACCATATATTTT.